These T cell receptor beta chains were read from a single sample in a study of T cells after yellow fever vaccination. One entry per CDR3 protein results from TCRdb running MiXCR on the 5' RACE reads. Seen here are approximately 550,000 distinct CDR3 sequences, about a fifth observed once, and the top ten hold more than 13%. Here the sequenced sample was PBMCs, taken 15 days after the yellow fever booster vaccination. The receptors shown here come from a man younger than 40 who received the YFV17D yellow fever vaccine. The CDR3 runs from the conserved cysteine through the conserved F or W. The D gene is left open where the match is weak. Only part of the rows carry a size: once, few, many, or a class if the clone is expanded.

v_gene	abundance	j_gene	d_gene	CDR3nt	CDR3aa
TRBV14	-	TRBJ2-1	-	TGTGCCAGCAGCCCGGGGTGGCAGCGAGCCTACAATGAGCAGTTCTTC	CASSPGWQRAYNEQFF
TRBV7-8	many	TRBJ2-1	-	TGTGCCAGCAGATTCGCGGGTGAGCAGTTCTTC	CASRFAGEQFF
TRBV7-8	few	TRBJ2-3	-	TGTGCCAGCAGCTTAGTGCGGACCTCCGGTACGCAGTATTTT	CASSLVRTSGTQYF
TRBV7-9	few	TRBJ2-3	-	TGTGCCAGCAGCTTAGCGGGGCAGCATACGCAGTATTTT	CASSLAGQHTQYF
TRBV9	few	TRBJ2-1	TRBD2	TGTGCCAGCAGCGTAAGCGGGGCCCCCTACAATGAGCAGTTCTTC	CASSVSGAPYNEQFF
TRBV7-8	-	TRBJ2-1	-	TGTGCCAGCAGCTCCGCTCGCGGGGACTCCTACAATGAGCAGTTCTTC	CASSSARGDSYNEQFF
TRBV5-1	many	TRBJ2-1	-	TGCGCCAGCAGCTTGGGCCTTAGCGGACCCAATGAGCAGTTCTTC	CASSLGLSGPNEQFF
TRBV30	few	TRBJ2-1	TRBD2	TGTGCCTGGCGACTAGCGGGAGGAGGGGATGAGCAGTTCTTC	CAWRLAGGGDEQFF
TRBV5-1	-	TRBJ2-1	TRBD2	TGCGCCAGCAGCTTGGAAGGTCTAGCGGGGTACAATGAGCAGTTCTTC	CASSLEGLAGYNEQFF
TRBV12-3/TRBV12-4	-	TRBJ2-1	-	TGTGCCAGCAGTTTGGGGCAGGTTGGCTACAATGAGCAGTTCTTC	CASSLGQVGYNEQFF
TRBV6-5	-	TRBJ2-7	TRBD1	TGTGCCAGCAGTTACCGAGACAGGGGGCGTTACGAGCAGTACTTC	CASSYRDRGRYEQYF
TRBV9	few	TRBJ2-1	-	TGTGCCAGCAGCGTAGACCCCCTTGGTGGCTATGAGCAGTTCTTC	CASSVDPLGGYEQFF
TRBV20-1	many	TRBJ2-1	TRBD2	TGCAGTGCTACTGTTCCGGGAGGATCCTACAATGAGCAGTTCTTC	CSATVPGGSYNEQFF
TRBV5-1	-	TRBJ1-5	-	TGCGCCAGCAGCTTGGATGGACAGAGCAATCAGCCCCAGCATTTT	CASSLDGQSNQPQHF
TRBV19	once	TRBJ2-1	TRBD2	TGTGCCAGTAGTATAGTGGCGGGAGTCTCCTACAATGAGCAGTTCTTC	CASSIVAGVSYNEQFF
TRBV19	-	TRBJ2-7	TRBD2	TGTGCCAGTAGTATAGCCACGGGAGGTTCCTACGAGCAGTACTTC	CASSIATGGSYEQYF
TRBV3-1	few	TRBJ2-5	TRBD2	TGTGCCAGCAGCCAAGGGTACGGGAGGAGGCAAGAGACCCAGTACTTC	CASSQGYGRRQETQYF
TRBV12-3/TRBV12-4	many	TRBJ2-5	-	TGTGCCAGCAGTTTAAGTTCGGGGGAGACCCAGTACTTC	CASSLSSGETQYF
TRBV6-2/TRBV6-3	few	TRBJ1-5	-	TGTGCCAGCAGTTACCGGTACCGGGACCTAAATAGCAATCAGCCCCAGCATTTT	CASSYRYRDLNSNQPQHF
TRBV29-1	-	TRBJ1-2	-	TGCAGCGTTGCGGATATCGGACTTAGGGGCTACACCTTC	CSVADIGLRGYTF
TRBV20-1	-	TRBJ1-2	-	TGCAGTGCTAGAGACACCGCCCGGGGGGTGCTGAACTATGGCTACACCTTC	CSARDTARGVLNYGYTF
TRBV9	-	TRBJ1-2	-	TGTGCCAGCAGCGCCCATGTCGGTCATGGCTACACCTTC	CASSAHVGHGYTF
TRBV20-1	-	TRBJ2-7	-	TGCAGTGCTAGGTACCTAGTGGGGTCATCTTACGAGCAGTACTTC	CSARYLVGSSYEQYF
TRBV30	few	TRBJ2-7	TRBD1	TGTGCCTGGAGTTCACCGGGACAGACCTACGAGCAGTACTTC	CAWSSPGQTYEQYF
TRBV29-1	-	TRBJ2-5	-	TGCAGCGTTGGAAAAGAAGAGACCCAGTACTTC	CSVGKEETQYF
TRBV5-1	-	TRBJ2-5	TRBD2	TGCGCCAGCTTCTTACAGGCGGGAGTGGGCGAGACCCAGTACTTC	CASFLQAGVGETQYF
TRBV28	-	TRBJ2-7	-	TGTGCCAGCAACACCAACCGCGCGTTTCGGTACGAGCAGTACTTC	CASNTNRAFRYEQYF
TRBV19	-	TRBJ2-1	-	TGTGCCAGTAGTGGGATGGACAGTCGCTCCTACAATGAGCAGTTCTTC	CASSGMDSRSYNEQFF
TRBV28	-	TRBJ2-5	TRBD2	TGTGCCAGCACCTCTTGGACTAGCGGTATCCAAGAGACCCAGTACTTC	CASTSWTSGIQETQYF
TRBV3-1	few	TRBJ1-1	TRBD1	TGTGCCAGCAGCCAAGAGGGGACAGTCCAAAACTTT	CASSQEGTVQNF
TRBV30	-	TRBJ1-2	TRBD1	TGCGGGACAGGTGTAGGCTACACCTTC	CGTGVGYTF
TRBV29-1	few	TRBJ2-7	TRBD2	TGCAGCGCCAAGGGAACTAGCGGGAGGTCCTACGAGCAGTACTTC	CSAKGTSGRSYEQYF
TRBV12-5	-	TRBJ1-6	-	TGTGCTAGTGGTTTAGGGGAGGGAGGGAATTCACCCCTCCACTTT	CASGLGEGGNSPLHF
TRBV9	-	TRBJ2-2	TRBD2	TGTGCCAGCAGCGTAACTAGCGAGAACACCGGGGAGCTGTTTTTT	CASSVTSENTGELFF
TRBV15	-	TRBJ2-1	-	TGTGCCACCAGCAGAGACCCGTCCCTACCGCCTCACAATGAGCAGTTCTTC	CATSRDPSLPPHNEQFF
TRBV12-3/TRBV12-4	-	TRBJ2-1	-	TGTGCCAGCAGTTTAGAGGGTAACTACTACAATGAGCAGTTCTTC	CASSLEGNYYNEQFF
TRBV12-3/TRBV12-4	few	TRBJ1-1	-	TGTGCCAGCAGTTTTGGAGGGCTAGCTTTCTTT	CASSFGGLAFF
TRBV3-1	many	TRBJ2-1	-	TGCGCCAGCAGCCAAGTTTACGAGCAGTTCTTC	CASSQVYEQFF
TRBV2	-	TRBJ2-3	-	TGTGCCAGCAGAAATCCCAGGACTACCCGGATCACAGATACGCAGTATTTT	CASRNPRTTRITDTQYF
TRBV12-3/TRBV12-4	-	TRBJ2-7	-	TGTGCCAGCAATCTCAGGGGAGGAAGCTACGAGCAGTACTTC	CASNLRGGSYEQYF
TRBV27	-	TRBJ2-6	-	TGTGCCAGCAGTAGCGTGCGGTTTGGGGCCAACGTCCTGACTTTC	CASSSVRFGANVLTF
TRBV6-5	-	TRBJ2-1	TRBD2	TGTGCCAGCAGTTACGCCCCGGGACTAGCATACAATGAGCAGTTCTTC	CASSYAPGLAYNEQFF
TRBV30	few	TRBJ1-2	-	TGTGCCTGGAGTGTGACAGACTATGGCTACACCTTC	CAWSVTDYGYTF
TRBV5-8	-	TRBJ2-5	-	TGTGCCTTTACGGCCACCCAGACTAAGGAGACCCAGTACTTC	CAFTATQTKETQYF
TRBV27	few	TRBJ1-5	TRBD1	TGTGCCAGCAGTTTAGGGACAGGGGACAGCAATCAGCCCCAGCATTTT	CASSLGTGDSNQPQHF
TRBV15	-	TRBJ2-1	TRBD2	TGTGCCACCGCTGCAGGACTAGAGTACAATGAGCAGTTCTTC	CATAAGLEYNEQFF
TRBV12-3/TRBV12-4	-	TRBJ2-1	TRBD1	TGTGCCAGCAGTTTTGAGAGTACCGGGTACAGGGGGCATCATGAGCAGTTCTTC	CASSFESTGYRGHHEQFF
TRBV2	few	TRBJ1-1	-	TGTGCCAGCAGGACGGGACCTCTGATGAACACTGAAGCTTTCTTT	CASRTGPLMNTEAFF
TRBV28	few	TRBJ2-3	-	TGTGCCAGCAGTTTAGTAGCGCAGACCGGGCAGTATTTT	CASSLVAQTGQYF
TRBV19	-	TRBJ2-1	TRBD2	TGTGCCAGTAGTAAGGGAGGGACTTCGCTGAATGAGCAGTTCTTC	CASSKGGTSLNEQFF
TRBV20-1	few	TRBJ2-2	-	TGCAGTGCCCTGATTCAGGGAGCCGGGGAGCTGTTTTTT	CSALIQGAGELFF
TRBV29-1	-	TRBJ1-1	-	TGCAGCGTCGGCCCGGGACAAGGGAACACTGAAGCTTTCTTT	CSVGPGQGNTEAFF
TRBV7-2	-	TRBJ2-1	-	TGTGCCAGCAGCTTAGGTATTGAGCAGTTCTTC	CASSLGIEQFF
TRBV11-2	-	TRBJ2-2	TRBD1	TGTGCCAGCAGCCCTTGGGGACAGGGGGTAACCGGGGAGCTGTTTTTT	CASSPWGQGVTGELFF